A single sample is the source of the 26 T cell receptor beta chains below, sequenced in a study of cytomegalovirus exposure and HLA in healthy donors. PCR used 60 Vbeta primers and 13 Jbeta primers. Assay: immunoSEQ multiplex PCR; the TCRdb copy retains only in-frame clones and omits some. Of approximately 190,000 clones in the sample, 80% to 85% were seen once. Sequenced input: PBMCs. These receptors all come from a woman between 18 and 30 years old in good health and CMV-seronegative.

This clone was detected only once. V is TRBV7-9 and J is TRBJ1-3; D not certain. V was shortened by 5 bases and J by 0 bases, with 11 bases between the two germline ends. CDR3 length: 15 residues. The germline V gene encodes CDR1 SEHNR and CDR2 FQNEAQ (reference sequence). CDR3 nucleotide sequence: TGTGCCAGCAGCCTCACCTACTCCTCTGGAAACACCATATATTTT. Translating gives CASSLTYSSGNTIYF.

This chain links TRBV29-1 with TRBJ1-4, with 8 bases lining up with TRBD1. Looked up from germline, CDR1 is SQVTM and CDR2 is ANQGSEA. Unmatched junction bases numbered 10, after V lost 7 bases and J lost 0 bases. CDR3 size: 16 residues. Here the CDR3 reads CSAAGTGAATNEKLFF. The CDR3 DNA follows: TGCAGCGCTGCCGGGACAGGTGCGGCAACTAATGAAAAACTGTTTTTT.

The chain recombines TRBV11-2 with TRBJ1-1; unclear D gene. V was shortened by 10 bases and J by 6 bases, with 12 bases between the two germline ends. The CDR3 sequence is 11 residues long. CDR1 and CDR2 (germline): SGHAT, FQNNGV. The CDR3, as DNA: TGTGCCACCAGACGGGGAGCTGAAGCTTTCTTT. Its protein is CATRRGAEAFF.

This clone was seen just once. V gene TRBV28 combines with J gene TRBJ2-5; a weak D match, TRBD1 (5 bases). This CDR3 is 13 amino acids long. V was trimmed by 6 bases and J by 4 bases, leaving 12 bases between them. Germline loops: CDR1 MDHEN, CDR2 SYDVKM. CDR3 residues: CASSDSTRETQYF. The CDR3 DNA is TGTGCCAGCAGCGACAGCACACGAGAGACCCAGTACTTC.

The V call is TRBV12-5, the J call TRBJ2-1, with D possibly matching TRBD2 (6 bases). Germline CDR1 reads LGHNT; CDR2 reads FRNRAP. V gave up 0 bases and J gave up 0 bases, with 15 bases separating them. The CDR3 sequence is 18 residues long. The CDR3 is CASGLVQLGLNSYNEQFF. CDR3 coding DNA: TGTGCTAGTGGTTTGGTACAGCTGGGACTCAACTCCTACAATGAGCAGTTCTTC.

The chain links TRBV6-1 to TRBJ1-6, with TRBD1 matching over 7 bases. This CDR3 spans 15 amino acids. Trimming at V came to 4 bases and at J to 9 bases, leaving 9 bases not matched to a gene. Germline values: CDR1 MNHNS, CDR2 SASEGT. CDR3 nucleotides: TGTGCCAGCAGTGTTGAGGGGGCGATCTCTTCACCCCTCCACTTT. Protein: CASSVEGAISSPLHF.

This clone was recorded a few times. This rearrangement joins TRBV6-5 to TRBJ1-1; 8 nucleotides line up with TRBD1. CDR1 MNHEY and CDR2 SVGAGI come from the germline V gene. With 6 bases clipped from V and 5 bases from J, the junction kept 5 bases outside the gene matches. The length of the CDR3 is 13 residues. The DNA for the CDR3 is TGTGCCAGCAGGGACAGGGTTGGAACTGAAGCTTTCTTT. Residues: CASRDRVGTEAFF.

This rearrangement joins TRBV28 to TRBJ1-2; 10 nucleotides match TRBD1. Unmatched junction bases numbered 6, after V lost 6 bases and J lost 8 bases. The CDR3 totals 13 residues. Germline V gene data show CDR1 as MDHEN and CDR2 as SYDVKM. The CDR3 DNA is TGTGCCAGCAGGACAGGGGGCAGGGAAGGCTACACCTTC. Its protein product is CASRTGGREGYTF.

The chain joins TRBV19 to TRBJ1-1, with no clear D. Germline CDR1 LNHDA, CDR2 SQIVND (reference sequence). Trimming shortened V by 5 bases and J by 1 base, and 11 bases separated the two germline ends. The CDR3 runs to 14 residues. For the CDR3, the DNA is TGTGCCAGTAGTCGGTTAGAGGGGAACACTGAAGCTTTCTTT. Protein product: CASSRLEGNTEAFF.

V is TRBV2 and J is TRBJ2-1, with 10 bases that match TRBD2. Trimming took 6 bases from V and 0 from J; bases not matched to a gene: 14. This CDR3 contains 19 residues. CDR1 SNHLY and CDR2 FYNNEI come from the germline V gene. This CDR3 reads CASRGRTSGRKDSYNEQFF. CDR3 in DNA: TGTGCCAGCAGGGGCCGGACTAGCGGAAGAAAAGACTCCTACAATGAGCAGTTCTTC. Full variable domain (remainder filled in from reference TRBV2 and TRBJ2-1): EPEVTQTPSHQVTQMGQEVILRCVPISNHLYFYWYRQILGQKVEFLVSFYNNEISEKSEIFDDQFSVERPDGSNFTLKIRSTKLEDSAMYFCASRGRTSGRKDSYNEQFFGPGTRLTVL.

V and J are TRBV28 and TRBJ2-7; 9 positions agree with TRBD1. Germline V gene lookup returns CDR1 MDHEN and CDR2 SYDVKM. The CDR3 consists of 14 residues. V shed 6 bases and J 3 bases; nucleotides not matched to a gene: 6. Written as DNA, the CDR3 is TGTGCCAGCAGGTACGGACAGGGGATCTACGAGCAGTACTTC. This sequence encodes CASRYGQGIYEQYF.

This clone was seen a single time. The V gene is TRBV18, the J gene TRBJ2-2; unclear D gene. Looked up from germline, CDR1 is KGHSH and CDR2 is LQKENI. This CDR3 is 12 amino acids long. V lost 6 bases to trimming and J lost 4 bases, with 6 bases between them. CDR3 sequence reads: CASSRITGELFF. The CDR3 bases are TGTGCCAGCTCGCGTATCACCGGGGAGCTGTTTTTT.

The chain uses TRBV4-1 and TRBJ2-3; D not certain. Trimming pared 0 bases from V and 2 bases from J, leaving 12 bases between. The CDR3 sequence is 16 residues long. Germline values: CDR1 MGHRA, CDR2 YSYEKL. The CDR3 reads CASSQDGVFSTDTQYF. The DNA for the CDR3 is TGCGCCAGCAGCCAAGATGGAGTCTTCTCCACAGATACGCAGTATTTT.

The V gene is TRBV5-8, the J gene TRBJ1-4; D is unresolved. The V gene lost 4 bases and the J gene lost 5 bases, with 15 bases spanning the gap. Germline CDR1 is SGHTS and CDR2 is YDEGEE. CDR3 length: 15 amino acids. The CDR3 here is CASSGVGSPNEKLFF. For the CDR3, the DNA is TGTGCCAGCAGCGGTGTGGGCAGCCCGAATGAAAAACTGTTTTTT.

V is TRBV11-3 and J is TRBJ1-2, with D uncertain. Germline CDR1 SGHNT, CDR2 YENEEA. CDR3 size: 13 residues. Trimming left V 1 base short and J 4 bases short, with 7 bases between. In nucleotides, the CDR3 is TGTGCCAGCAGCTTAGTTTCCGGCTATGGCTACACCTTC. The encoded protein is CASSLVSGYGYTF.

This clone was seen a handful of times. Given a much more abundant clone one base away, this may be a read error. The J gene is TRBJ1-1, the V gene TRBV14; D not resolved. Per the germline V gene, CDR1 is SGHDN and CDR2 is FVKESK. This CDR3 has 13 residues. Trimming shortened V by 4 bases and J by 1 base, and 7 bases separated the two germline ends. The CDR3 DNA is TGTGCCAGCAGCCTACAAGAGAACACTGAAGCTTTCTTT. Protein product: CASSLQENTEAFF.

The chain links TRBV12-1 to TRBJ2-2; TRBD1, the D gene given by the table, was not confirmed from the DNA. TRBV12-1 is described as a pseudogene. CDR3 size: 16 residues. The CDR3 DNA sequence: TGTGCCAGCAGCTTTGGCCGGGACACAAGTGACGGGGAGCTGTTTTTT. It yields the protein CASSFGRDTSDGELFF.

The CDR3 reads CASSLSRTEAFF. The CDR3 coding sequence is TGTGCCAGCAGCTTGAGTCGCACTGAAGCTTTCTTT. The chain recombines TRBV7-9 with TRBJ1-1; no clear D gene. The CDR3 is made up of 12 amino acids. Trimming stripped 3 bases from V and 4 bases from J, with 6 bases between. Germline V lookup: CDR1 SEHNR, CDR2 FQNEAQ (reference sequence).

V usage is TRBV28 and J usage is TRBJ2-3; 11 bases fit TRBD1. The CDR3 sequence is 17 residues long. Germline V gene sequence: CDR1 MDHEN, CDR2 SYDVKM. The ends lost 5 bases at V and 1 base at J; junction bases unmatched: 8. CDR3 sequence (DNA): TGTGCCAGCAGTCCGTATGGGGACAGGGGGGGCACAGATACGCAGTATTTT. It codes for CASSPYGDRGGTDTQYF.

The V and J genes are TRBV28 and TRBJ2-7, with 12 bases fitting TRBD2. The CDR3 extends over 18 amino acids. Germline CDR1 is MDHEN and CDR2 is SYDVKM. V was clipped by 6 bases and J by 6 bases; unmatched bases: 18. The CDR3 DNA reads as TGTGCCAGCAGAGGTCCGGGACAGTCACTAGCGGGAGGTACCGAGCAGTACTTC. It translates to CASRGPGQSLAGGTEQYF. Full variable domain (outside the CDR3, taken from reference TRBV28 and TRBJ2-7): DVKVTQSSRYLVKRTGEKVFLECVQDMDHENMFWYRQDPGLGLRLIYFSYDVKMKEKGDIPEGYSVSREKKERFSLILESASTNQTSMYLCASRGPGQSLAGGTEQYFGPGTRLTVT.

Notes on this clone: One junction end does not reproduce the germline sequence, and a read error may be involved. The V call is TRBV5-1, the J call TRBJ2-1; D uncertain. The CDR3 contains 12 residues. Germline CDR1 is SGHRS and CDR2 is YFSETQ. The CDR3 protein is CASSLEVADWIF. The CDR3 region has the DNA TGCGCCAGCAGCTTGGAGGTAGCAGACTGGATCTTC. Complete variable domain (other parts from reference TRBV5-1 and TRBJ2-1): KAGVTQTPRYLIKTRGQQVTLSCSPISGHRSVSWYQQTPGQGLQFLFEYFSETQRNKGNFPGRFSGRQFSNSRSEMNVSTLELGDSALYLCASSLEVADWIFGPGTRLTVL.

The V gene is TRBV7-9, the J gene TRBJ2-7; 9 bases are shared with TRBD2. This CDR3 region has 13 residues. V gave up 5 bases and J gave up 6 bases; unmatched junction bases: 5. The germline gives CDR1 SEHNR, CDR2 FQNEAQ (reference sequence). The CDR3: CASSVSGSSEQYV. In nucleotides, the CDR3 is TGTGCCAGCAGCGTTAGCGGGAGTAGCGAGCAGTACGTC.

The chain carries TRBV29-1 and TRBJ2-1; D might be TRBD2 (5 bases). The CDR3 runs 15 residues. Germline loops: CDR1 SQVTM, CDR2 ANQGSEA. Trimming left V 7 bases short and J 8 bases short, with 24 bases between. The CDR3 loop reads CSALGSGKTVDEQFF. The DNA of the CDR3 is TGCAGCGCCCTAGGGAGTGGGAAGACGGTCGATGAGCAGTTCTTC.

The rearrangement uses TRBV4-2 and TRBJ2-5; D is ambiguous. Germline CDR1 LGHNA, CDR2 YNFKEQ. Trimming stripped 0 bases from V and 2 bases from J, with 13 bases between. This CDR3 has 16 amino acids. CDR3 sequence reads: CASSQDITASQETQYF. CDR3 DNA: TGTGCCAGCAGCCAAGATATCACAGCCTCACAAGAGACCCAGTACTTC.

This chain uses TRBV11-2 with TRBJ2-7; D may be TRBD1 (5 bases). CDR3 length: 16 amino acids. Trimming removed 5 bases at V and 3 bases at J, with 20 bases between. Germline lookup yields CDR1 SGHAT and CDR2 FQNNGV. In DNA form, the CDR3 reads TGTGCCAGCAGCGCCGGCGGAGTGGGGCCTTTCTACGAGCAGTACGTC. It yields the protein CASSAGGVGPFYEQYV.

This chain joins TRBV29-1 and TRBJ2-5, with 14 bases that match TRBD2. V dropped 3 bases and J dropped 5; count of bases not matched to a gene: 14. CDR1 and CDR2 from the germline V gene are SQVTM and ANQGSEA. This CDR3 contains 18 residues. CDR3 coding DNA: TGCAGCGTTGAGGGCAATCGACTAGCGGGAGGGGGTAAGGAGACCCAGTACTTC. Translating gives CSVEGNRLAGGGKETQYF.